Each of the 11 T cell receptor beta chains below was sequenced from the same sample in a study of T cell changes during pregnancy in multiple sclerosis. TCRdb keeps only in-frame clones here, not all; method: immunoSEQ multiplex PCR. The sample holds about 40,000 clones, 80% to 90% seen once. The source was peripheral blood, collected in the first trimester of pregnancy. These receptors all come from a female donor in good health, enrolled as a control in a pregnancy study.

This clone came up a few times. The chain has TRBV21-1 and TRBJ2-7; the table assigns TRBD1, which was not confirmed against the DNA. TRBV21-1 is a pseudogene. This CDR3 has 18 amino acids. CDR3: CASSKALSGTGSSYEQYF. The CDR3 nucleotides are TGTGCCAGCAGCAAAGCCCTATCCGGGACAGGGAGCTCCTACGAGCAGTACTTC.

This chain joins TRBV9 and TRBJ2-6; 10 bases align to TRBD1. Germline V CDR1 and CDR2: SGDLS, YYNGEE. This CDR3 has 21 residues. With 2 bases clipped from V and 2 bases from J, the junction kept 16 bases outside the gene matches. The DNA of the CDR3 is TGTGCCAGCAGCGTGTTCCACTACCGGGGGACAGGGGAGGCTGGGGCCAACGTCCTGACTTTC. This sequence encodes CASSVFHYRGTGEAGANVLTF.

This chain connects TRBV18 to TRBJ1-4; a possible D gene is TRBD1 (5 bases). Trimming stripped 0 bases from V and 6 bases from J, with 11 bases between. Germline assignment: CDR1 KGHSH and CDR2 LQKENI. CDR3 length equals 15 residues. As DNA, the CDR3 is TGTGCCAGCTCACCACCAACAGGTCCTCATGAAAAACTGTTTTTT. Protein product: CASSPPTGPHEKLFF.

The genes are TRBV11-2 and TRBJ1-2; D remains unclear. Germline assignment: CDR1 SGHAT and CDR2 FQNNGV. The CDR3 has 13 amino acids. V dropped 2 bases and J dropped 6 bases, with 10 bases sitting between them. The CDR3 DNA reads TGTGCCAGCAGCTTATACCCAAGCAATGGCTACACCTTC. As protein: CASSLYPSNGYTF.

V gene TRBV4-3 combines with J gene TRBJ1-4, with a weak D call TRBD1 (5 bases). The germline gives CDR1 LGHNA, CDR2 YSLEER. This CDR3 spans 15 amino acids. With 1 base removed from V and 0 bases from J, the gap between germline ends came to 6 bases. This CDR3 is CASSQGGATNEKLFF. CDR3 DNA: TGCGCCAGCAGCCAAGGGGGGGCAACTAATGAAAAACTGTTTTTT.

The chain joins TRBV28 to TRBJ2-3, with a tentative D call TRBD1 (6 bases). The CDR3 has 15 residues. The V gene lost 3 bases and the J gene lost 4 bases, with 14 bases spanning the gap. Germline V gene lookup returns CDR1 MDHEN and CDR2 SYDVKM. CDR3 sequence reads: CASSFEGDRADTQYF. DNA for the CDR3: TGTGCCAGCAGTTTTGAGGGGGATCGGGCAGATACGCAGTATTTT.

The CDR3 sequence: CASRLEGFYNEQFF. CDR3 coding DNA: TGTGCCAGCAGGTTAGAGGGTTTCTACAATGAGCAGTTCTTC. The chain employs TRBV6-4 and TRBJ2-1, with D possibly TRBD2 on 5 matching bases. Trimming cost V 6 bases and J 3 bases, with 12 bases left between them. The germline V gene has CDR1 MRHNA and CDR2 SNTAGT. The CDR3 runs to 14 residues.

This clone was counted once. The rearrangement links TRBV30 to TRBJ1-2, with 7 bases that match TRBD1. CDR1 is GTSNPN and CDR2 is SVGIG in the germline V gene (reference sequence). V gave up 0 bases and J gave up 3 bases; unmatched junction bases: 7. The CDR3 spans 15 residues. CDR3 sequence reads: CAWSVRQGDDYGYTF. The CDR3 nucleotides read TGTGCCTGGAGTGTACGACAGGGAGATGACTATGGCTACACCTTC.

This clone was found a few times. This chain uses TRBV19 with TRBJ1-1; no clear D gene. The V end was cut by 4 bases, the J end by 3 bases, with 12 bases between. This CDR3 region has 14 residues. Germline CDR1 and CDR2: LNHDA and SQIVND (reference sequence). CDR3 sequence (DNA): TGTGCCAGTAGTAGATTCTCCGGGGACACTGAAGCTTTCTTT. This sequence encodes CASSRFSGDTEAFF.

CDR3 in amino acids: CASTNTRPPSGEQYF. The CDR3 DNA follows: TGTGCCAGCACCAATACCCGGCCGCCGTCGGGCGAGCAGTACTTC. This chain uses TRBV5-4 with TRBJ2-7, with D hard to call. Germline V gene lookup returns CDR1 SGHNT and CDR2 YYREEE (reference sequence). The CDR3 has 15 residues. Trimming removed 6 bases from V and 6 bases from J, with 22 bases in between. The full variable domain, with the rest looked up from reference TRBV5-4 and TRBJ2-7, is ETGVTQSPTHLIKTRGQQVTLRCSSQSGHNTVSWYQQALGQGPQFIFQYYREEENGRGNFPPRFSGLQFPNYSSELNVNALELDDSALYLCASTNTRPPSGEQYFGPGTRLTVT.

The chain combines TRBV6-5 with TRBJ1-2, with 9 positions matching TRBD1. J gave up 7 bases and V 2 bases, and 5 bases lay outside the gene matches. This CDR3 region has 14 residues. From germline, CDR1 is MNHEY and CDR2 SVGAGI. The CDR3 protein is CASSYKQGAGGYTF. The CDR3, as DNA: TGTGCCAGCAGTTACAAACAGGGGGCTGGTGGCTACACCTTC.